These 23 T cell receptor beta chains came from one sample sequenced in a study of blood T cell repertoires in COVID-19. Measured with immunoSEQ multiplex PCR; TCRdb has only the in-frame clones, and not every one. The data hold 400,000 or so clones, with 70% to 90% observed a single time. Sequenced sample: peripheral blood. The source is a human donor in a cohort sampled during active COVID-19.

The chain employs TRBV4-1 and TRBJ1-2; D is unresolved. The germline V gene has CDR1 MGHRA and CDR2 YSYEKL. CDR3 length equals 15 residues. V shed 0 bases and J shed 4 bases, with 12 bases lying between them. This chain's CDR3 is CASSQDTSVIYGYTF. CDR3 coding DNA: TGCGCCAGCAGCCAAGATACTTCGGTGATCTATGGCTACACCTTC.

This chain links TRBV4-1 with TRBJ2-3; TRBD2 matches 11 bases. CDR1 is MGHRA, CDR2 YSYEKL, per germline. The CDR3 consists of 15 residues. The trim removed 3 bases at V and 5 bases at J, leaving 4 bases unmatched. CDR3 coding DNA: TGCGCCAGCAGCCACTTCGGACTAGCGGGAGATACGCAGTATTTT. Protein: CASSHFGLAGDTQYF.

The CDR3 region is CASSGLAGGISGELFF. CDR3 DNA sequence: TGTGCCAGCAGTGGACTAGCGGGAGGAATAAGCGGGGAGCTGTTTTTT. The rearrangement joins TRBV6-1 to TRBJ2-2; 13 bases line up with TRBD2. Trimming took 4 bases from V and 7 from J; bases not matched to a gene: 6. Per the germline V gene, CDR1 is MNHNS and CDR2 is SASEGT. CDR3 length: 16 amino acids.

The chain links TRBV3-1 (or the pseudogene TRBV3-2) to TRBJ2-7; 13 nucleotides match TRBD2. Germline lookup yields CDR1 LGHDT and CDR2 YNNKEL (reference sequence). CDR3 length equals 15 residues. J gave up 2 bases and V 4 bases, and 2 bases lay outside the gene matches. This chain's CDR3 is CASSPGTSGAYEQYF. In DNA, the CDR3 is TGTGCCAGCAGCCCCGGGACTAGCGGGGCCTACGAGCAGTACTTC.

This clone has more than one count but fewer than ten. This chain links TRBV2 with TRBJ1-5; 8 bases match TRBD1. CDR3 length equals 15 residues. The ends lost 3 bases at V and 7 bases at J; junction bases unmatched: 8. CDR1 and CDR2 from the germline V gene are SNHLY and FYNNEI. The CDR3 region is CASSEERQGLQPQHF. The CDR3 nucleotides are TGTGCCAGCAGTGAGGAGAGACAGGGGTTGCAGCCCCAGCATTTT.

The gene calls are TRBV27 and TRBJ1-2; D possibly corresponds to TRBD1 (6 bases). This CDR3 contains 16 residues. Germline CDR1 is MNHEY and CDR2 is SMNVEV (reference sequence). V was clipped by 4 bases and J by 4 bases, with 19 bases between them. The CDR3: CASSSYTGRPPYGYTF. Written as DNA, the CDR3 is TGTGCCAGCAGTTCCTACACAGGGCGTCCTCCCTATGGCTACACCTTC.

V is TRBV19 and J is TRBJ2-7, with D possibly being TRBD2 (6 bases). Trimming left V 0 bases short and J 3 bases short, with 12 bases between. CDR1 LNHDA and CDR2 SQIVND come from the germline V gene (reference sequence). The CDR3 spans 15 residues. The CDR3 region has the DNA TGTGCCAGTAGTATAGAGGGACTTCTAGGCTACGAGCAGTACTTC. It specifies CASSIEGLLGYEQYF.

Only a few counts were recorded for this clone. The J gene is TRBJ2-2, the V gene TRBV18, with 9 bases identical to TRBD2. Germline-derived CDR1 and CDR2 are KGHSH and LQKENI. V trimming: 0 bases; J trimming: 7 bases; junction bases outside the gene matches: 9. This CDR3 has 17 amino acids. The CDR3 here is CASSPPNRLAGVGELFF. CDR3 DNA: TGTGCCAGCTCACCACCGAATCGGTTAGCGGGAGTCGGGGAGCTGTTTTTT.

The sample holds a few counts of this clone. The chain uses TRBV19 and TRBJ2-1; perhaps TRBD1 as D (5 bases). The length of the CDR3 is 15 residues. Germline V CDR1 and CDR2: LNHDA, SQIVND (reference sequence). V was cut by 2 bases and J by 0 bases, with 8 bases left in between. CDR3: CASSIFQGSYNEQFF. The CDR3 bases are TGTGCCAGTAGTATATTCCAGGGCTCCTACAATGAGCAGTTCTTC. Based on the CDR3 plus reference TRBV19 and TRBJ2-1, the full variable domain is DGGITQSPKYLFRKEGQNVTLSCEQNLNHDAMYWYRQDPGQGLRLIYYSQIVNDFQKGDIAEGYSVSREKKESFPLTVTSAQKNPTAFYLCASSIFQGSYNEQFFGPGTRLTVL.

This chain joins TRBV7-2 and TRBJ2-1; D unclear. There are 15 residues in the CDR3. The germline gives CDR1 SGHTA, CDR2 FQGNSA. Trimming took off 0 bases at V and 0 bases at J, with 6 bases between the two ends. The CDR3: CASSLAEHSYNEQFF. The CDR3 DNA is TGTGCCAGCAGCTTAGCAGAGCACTCCTACAATGAGCAGTTCTTC.

In regard to this clone: The same CDR3 is also encoded by other DNA sequences in this sample. The V and J genes are TRBV5-1 and TRBJ1-2; 9 positions agree with TRBD1. CDR1 SGHRS and CDR2 YFSETQ come from the germline V gene. V lost 4 bases to trimming and J lost 8 bases; unmatched junction nucleotides: 3. CDR3 length equals 12 residues. The CDR3 sequence is CASSTTGGGYTF. The DNA for the CDR3 is TGCGCCAGCAGCACCACAGGGGGCGGCTACACCTTC. Using reference TRBV5-1 and TRBJ1-2 for the parts outside the CDR3, the full variable domain is KAGVTQTPRYLIKTRGQQVTLSCSPISGHRSVSWYQQTPGQGLQFLFEYFSETQRNKGNFPGRFSGRQFSNSRSEMNVSTLELGDSALYLCASSTTGGGYTFGSGTRLTVV.

DNA of the CDR3: TGTGCCAGCTCACCACGTCCTACAGGGAGGGGCTCTGGGGAGCAGTTCTTC. Translating it yields CASSPRPTGRGSGEQFF. The chain recombines TRBV18 with TRBJ2-1; maybe TRBD2 (7 bases). Germline loops: CDR1 KGHSH, CDR2 LQKENI. The ends were cut back, 1 base at V and 10 bases at J, with 23 bases in the middle. This CDR3 has 17 amino acids.

This clone was counted once. The V call is TRBV4-1, the J call TRBJ1-1; maybe TRBD1 (5 bases). The CDR3 covers 17 residues. The germline CDR1 and CDR2 sequences are MGHRA and YSYEKL. Trimming took off 0 bases at V and 1 base at J, with 15 bases between the two ends. The CDR3 reads CASSQETPGWRNTEAFF. DNA for the CDR3: TGCGCCAGCAGCCAAGAAACCCCAGGGTGGAGGAACACTGAAGCTTTCTTT.

The rearrangement joins TRBV27 to TRBJ1-5, with a weak D call TRBD1 (5 bases). The V end lost 8 bases, the J end lost 12 bases, and 14 bases lay between the germline ends. From germline, CDR1 is MNHEY and CDR2 SMNVEV (reference sequence). The CDR3 extends over 11 amino acids. CDR3 nucleotide sequence: TGTGCCAGCGGACACCCGTCCCTCCAGCATTTT. It translates to CASGHPSLQHF.

This clone was detected once. The rearrangement links TRBV28 to TRBJ2-1; 7 bases line up with TRBD2. The trim removed 5 bases at V and 0 bases at J, leaving 7 bases unmatched. The CDR3 runs to 16 residues. Germline V lookup: CDR1 MDHEN, CDR2 SYDVKM. CDR3 nucleotide sequence: TGTGCCAGCAGTCCCTGGGAGGGAAGCTCCTACAATGAGCAGTTCTTC. It translates to CASSPWEGSSYNEQFF.

The V call is TRBV6-1, the J call TRBJ1-4; 10 bases are a match to TRBD1. CDR3 length: 16 residues. V lost 2 bases, J lost 7 bases, and 7 bases stayed unmatched. Per germline, CDR1 MNHNS and CDR2 SASEGT. The CDR3 bases are TGTGCCAGCAGTGAATCCCCGGGACAGGGGACTGAAAAACTGTTTTTT. This encodes CASSESPGQGTEKLFF.

About this clone itself: One junction end does not reproduce the germline sequence, and a read error may be involved. The chain joins TRBV30 to TRBJ1-2; D gene uncertain. This CDR3 is 13 amino acids long. CDR1 GTSNPN and CDR2 SVGIG come from the germline V gene (reference sequence). The CDR3 reads CAWSSPGYYVYTF. For the CDR3, the DNA is TGTGCCTGGAGTTCCCCGGGGTACTATGTCTACACCTTC.

The CDR3 DNA follows: TGTGCCAGCAGCCAAGGCCTAGCGGGAGGTGAGACCCAGTACTTC. Its protein is CASSQGLAGGETQYF. The J gene is TRBJ2-5, the V gene TRBV14; 11 bases agree with TRBD2. This CDR3 has 15 residues. V shed 1 base and J 5 bases; nucleotides not matched to a gene: 3. Germline values: CDR1 SGHDN, CDR2 FVKESK.

This chain connects TRBV30 to TRBJ1-5; D gene unclear. Trimming left V 2 bases short and J 2 bases short, with 7 bases between. CDR3 length equals 13 residues. Per germline, CDR1 GTSNPN and CDR2 SVGIG (reference sequence). The CDR3 region is CAWSRSGNQPQHF. CDR3 DNA sequence: TGTGCCTGGAGTAGGAGTGGCAATCAGCCCCAGCATTTT.

The rearrangement uses TRBV2 and TRBJ1-6, with D tentatively TRBD1 (6 bases). V was trimmed by 5 bases and J by 1 base, leaving 6 bases between them. The CDR3 loop spans 14 amino acids. Germline lookup yields CDR1 SNHLY and CDR2 FYNNEI. As DNA, the CDR3 is TGTGCCAGCAGTACAGGGTCCTATAATTCACCCCTCCACTTT. This codes for CASSTGSYNSPLHF.

CDR3 in amino acids: CASRLSGTSNQPQHF. In nucleotides, the CDR3 is TGTGCCAGTAGGCTCTCCGGGACATCAAATCAGCCCCAGCATTTT. This chain connects TRBV19 to TRBJ1-5; the D gene is possibly TRBD1 (6 bases). V was trimmed by 6 bases and J by 4 bases, leaving 16 bases between them. CDR3 length equals 15 residues. Germline V gene sequence: CDR1 LNHDA, CDR2 SQIVND (reference sequence).

The V call is TRBV5-1, the J call TRBJ2-2; the D gene is possibly TRBD1 (6 bases). Germline V CDR1 and CDR2: SGHRS, YFSETQ. The CDR3 is 15 amino acids. The V gene lost 4 bases and the J gene lost 0 bases, with 10 bases spanning the gap. DNA for the CDR3: TGCGCCAGCAGCAGTGACAGGTCGAACACCGGGGAGCTGTTTTTT. Residues: CASSSDRSNTGELFF.

This chain connects TRBV19 to TRBJ1-5, with D maybe TRBD1 (6 bases). CDR1 LNHDA and CDR2 SQIVND come from the germline V gene (reference sequence). The CDR3 is made up of 13 amino acids. V dropped 6 bases and J dropped 7 bases, with 13 bases sitting between them. In DNA, the CDR3 is TGTGCCAGTAGAAGGGCAGGGGAACAGCCCCAGCATTTT. Protein sequence: CASRRAGEQPQHF.